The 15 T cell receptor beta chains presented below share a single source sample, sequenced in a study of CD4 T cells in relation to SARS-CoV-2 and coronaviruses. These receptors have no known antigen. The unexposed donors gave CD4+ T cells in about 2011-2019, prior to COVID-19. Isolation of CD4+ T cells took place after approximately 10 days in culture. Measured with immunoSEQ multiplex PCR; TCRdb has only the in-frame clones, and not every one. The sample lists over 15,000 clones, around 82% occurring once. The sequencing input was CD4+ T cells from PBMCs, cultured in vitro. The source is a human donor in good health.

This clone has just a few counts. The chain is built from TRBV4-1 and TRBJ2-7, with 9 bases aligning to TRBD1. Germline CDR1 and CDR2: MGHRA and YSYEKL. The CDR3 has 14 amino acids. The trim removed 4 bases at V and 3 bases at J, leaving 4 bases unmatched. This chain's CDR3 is CASSRDRGVYEQYF. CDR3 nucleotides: TGCGCCAGCAGCCGAGACAGGGGGGTCTACGAGCAGTACTTC.

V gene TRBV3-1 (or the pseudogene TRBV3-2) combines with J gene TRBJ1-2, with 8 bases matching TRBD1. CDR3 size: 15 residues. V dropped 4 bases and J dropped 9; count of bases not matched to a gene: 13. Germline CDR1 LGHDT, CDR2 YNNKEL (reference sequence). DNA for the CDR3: TGTGCCAGCAGCCGATCCGGGACAGGTCCTATGAGCTACACCTTC. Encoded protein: CASSRSGTGPMSYTF.

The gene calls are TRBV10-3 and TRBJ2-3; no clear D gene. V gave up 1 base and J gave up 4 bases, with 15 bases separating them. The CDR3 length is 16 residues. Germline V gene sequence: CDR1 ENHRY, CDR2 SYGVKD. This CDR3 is CAISELGSPPSDTQYF. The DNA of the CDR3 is TGTGCCATCAGTGAGTTGGGATCTCCACCCTCAGATACGCAGTATTTT.

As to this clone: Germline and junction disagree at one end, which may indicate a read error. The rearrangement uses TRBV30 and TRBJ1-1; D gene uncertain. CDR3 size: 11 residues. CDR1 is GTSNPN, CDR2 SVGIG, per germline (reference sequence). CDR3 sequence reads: CAWSAPRREGF. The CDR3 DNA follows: TGTGCCTGGAGTGCTCCCCGACGGGAAGGATTT.

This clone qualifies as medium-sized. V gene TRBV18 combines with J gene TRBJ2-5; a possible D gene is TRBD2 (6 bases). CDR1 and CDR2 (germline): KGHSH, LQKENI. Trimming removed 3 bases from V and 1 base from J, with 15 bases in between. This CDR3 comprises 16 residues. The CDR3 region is CASSPILATAQETQYF. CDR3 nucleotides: TGTGCCAGCTCACCGATACTAGCCACGGCCCAAGAGACCCAGTACTTC.

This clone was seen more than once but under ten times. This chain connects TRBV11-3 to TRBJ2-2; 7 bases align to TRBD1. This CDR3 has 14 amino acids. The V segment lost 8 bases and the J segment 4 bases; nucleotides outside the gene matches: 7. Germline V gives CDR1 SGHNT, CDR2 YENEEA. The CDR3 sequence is CASGRDRATGELFF. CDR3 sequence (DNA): TGTGCCAGCGGAAGAGACAGGGCCACCGGGGAGCTGTTTTTT.

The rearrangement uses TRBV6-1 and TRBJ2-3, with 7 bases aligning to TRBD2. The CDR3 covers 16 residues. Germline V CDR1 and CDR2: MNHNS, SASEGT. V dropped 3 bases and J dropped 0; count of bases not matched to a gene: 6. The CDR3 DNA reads TGTGCCAGCAGTGATCCTGGGGGGGTCAGCACAGATACGCAGTATTTT. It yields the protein CASSDPGGVSTDTQYF.

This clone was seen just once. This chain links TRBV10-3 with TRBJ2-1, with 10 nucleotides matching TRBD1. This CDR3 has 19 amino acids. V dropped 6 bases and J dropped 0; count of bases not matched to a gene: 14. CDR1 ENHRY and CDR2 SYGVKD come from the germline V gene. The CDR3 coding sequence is TGTGCCATCAGCAACTCCGGGACAGGGGCCCAAAGCTCCTACAATGAGCAGTTCTTC. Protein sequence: CAISNSGTGAQSSYNEQFF.

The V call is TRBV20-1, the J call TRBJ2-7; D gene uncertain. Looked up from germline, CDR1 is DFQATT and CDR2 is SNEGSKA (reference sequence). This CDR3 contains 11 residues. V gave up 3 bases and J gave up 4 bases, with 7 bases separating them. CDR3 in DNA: TGCAGTGCTAGGTGGGATTACGAGCAGTACTTC. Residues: CSARWDYEQYF.

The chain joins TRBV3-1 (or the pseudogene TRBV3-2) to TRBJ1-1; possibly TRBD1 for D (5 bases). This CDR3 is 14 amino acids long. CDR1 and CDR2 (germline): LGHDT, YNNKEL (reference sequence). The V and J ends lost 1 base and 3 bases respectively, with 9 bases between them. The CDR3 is CASSQAGTDTEAFF. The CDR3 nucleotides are TGTGCCAGCAGCCAAGCAGGGACGGACACTGAAGCTTTCTTT.

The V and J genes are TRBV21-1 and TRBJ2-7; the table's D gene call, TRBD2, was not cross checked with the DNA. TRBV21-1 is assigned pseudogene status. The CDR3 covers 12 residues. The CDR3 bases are TGTGCCAGCGAACTTCCCTCCTACGAGCAGTACTTC. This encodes CASELPSYEQYF.

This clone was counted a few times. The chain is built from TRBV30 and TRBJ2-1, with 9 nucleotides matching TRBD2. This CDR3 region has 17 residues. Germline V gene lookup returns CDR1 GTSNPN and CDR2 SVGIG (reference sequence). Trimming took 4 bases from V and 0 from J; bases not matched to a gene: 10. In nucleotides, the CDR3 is TGTGCCTGGATTGAAGCGGGAGGACTGAGCTCCTACAATGAGCAGTTCTTC. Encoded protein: CAWIEAGGLSSYNEQFF.

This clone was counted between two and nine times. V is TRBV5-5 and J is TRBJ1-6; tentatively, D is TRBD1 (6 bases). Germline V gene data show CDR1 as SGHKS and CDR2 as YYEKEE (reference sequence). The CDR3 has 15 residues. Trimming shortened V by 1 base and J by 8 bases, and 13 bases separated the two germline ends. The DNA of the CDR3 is TGTGCCAGCAGCTTGACAGGGATAAGGGATTCACCCCTCCACTTT. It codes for CASSLTGIRDSPLHF.

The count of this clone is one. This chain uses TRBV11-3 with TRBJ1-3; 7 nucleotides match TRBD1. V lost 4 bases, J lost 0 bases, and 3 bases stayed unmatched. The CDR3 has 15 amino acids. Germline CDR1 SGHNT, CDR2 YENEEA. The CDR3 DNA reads TGTGCCAGCAGCTCCGGGACAGACTCTGGAAACACCATATATTTT. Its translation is CASSSGTDSGNTIYF.

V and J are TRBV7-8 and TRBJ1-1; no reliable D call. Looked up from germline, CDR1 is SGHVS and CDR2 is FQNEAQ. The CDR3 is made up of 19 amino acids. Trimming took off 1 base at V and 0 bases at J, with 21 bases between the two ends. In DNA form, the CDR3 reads TGTGCCAGCAGCTTAGTGGTACGGGCCAACAGCCCCATGAACACTGAAGCTTTCTTT. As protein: CASSLVVRANSPMNTEAFF.